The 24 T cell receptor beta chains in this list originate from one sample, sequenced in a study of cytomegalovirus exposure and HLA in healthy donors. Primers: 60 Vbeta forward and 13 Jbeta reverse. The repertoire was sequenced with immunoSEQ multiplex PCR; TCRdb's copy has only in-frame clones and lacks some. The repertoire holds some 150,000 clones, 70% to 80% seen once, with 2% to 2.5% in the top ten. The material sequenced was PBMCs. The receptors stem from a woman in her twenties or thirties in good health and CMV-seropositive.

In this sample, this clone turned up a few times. The CDR3, as DNA: TGTGCCAGCAGCCGCGCGGGGGTGTCTCAGCCCCAGCATTTT. Translation: CASSRAGVSQPQHF. The chain has TRBV6-5 and TRBJ1-5, with D perhaps matching TRBD1 (5 bases). The CDR3 has 14 amino acids. V lost 6 bases, J lost 6 bases, and 15 bases lay in between. The germline CDR1 and CDR2 sequences are MNHEY and SVGAGI.

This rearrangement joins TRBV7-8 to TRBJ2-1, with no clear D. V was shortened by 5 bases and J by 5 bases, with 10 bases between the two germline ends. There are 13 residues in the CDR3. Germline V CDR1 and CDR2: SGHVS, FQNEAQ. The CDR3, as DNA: TGTGCCAGCAGCACCCGTAGCCACAATGAGCAGTTCTTC. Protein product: CASSTRSHNEQFF.

CDR3 residues: CASSYRGTYEQYF. CDR3 coding DNA: TGTGCCAGCAGTTACCGGGGGACCTACGAGCAGTACTTC. The J gene is TRBJ2-7, the V gene TRBV6-5, with D maybe TRBD2 (6 bases). The CDR3 has 13 amino acids. Germline CDR1 and CDR2: MNHEY and SVGAGI. The V end was cut by 2 bases, the J end by 2 bases, with 7 bases between.

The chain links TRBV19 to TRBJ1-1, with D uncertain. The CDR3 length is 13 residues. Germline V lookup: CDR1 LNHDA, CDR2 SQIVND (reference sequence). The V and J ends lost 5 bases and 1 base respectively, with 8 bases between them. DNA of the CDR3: TGTGCCAGTAGTCGGGGTGAGAACACTGAAGCTTTCTTT. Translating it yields CASSRGENTEAFF.

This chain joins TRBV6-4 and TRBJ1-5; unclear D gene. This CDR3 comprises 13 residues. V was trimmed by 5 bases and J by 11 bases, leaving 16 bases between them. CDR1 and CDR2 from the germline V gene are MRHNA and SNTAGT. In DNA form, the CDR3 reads TGTGCCAGCAGTTCCTTACCCCGCGGGGCCCAGCATTTT. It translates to CASSSLPRGAQHF.

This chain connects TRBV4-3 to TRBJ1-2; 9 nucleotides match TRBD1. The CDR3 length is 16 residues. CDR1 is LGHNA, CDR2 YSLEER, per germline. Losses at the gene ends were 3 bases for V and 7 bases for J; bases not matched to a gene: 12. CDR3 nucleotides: TGCGCCAGCAGCCACGGAAACAGGGGGCGCTTTTCTGGCTACACCTTC. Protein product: CASSHGNRGRFSGYTF.

The CDR3, as DNA: TGTGCCAGCAGTTACGATACAGGGTACTATCAGCCCCAGCATTTT. It yields the protein CASSYDTGYYQPQHF. The chain carries TRBV6-6 and TRBJ1-5; D may be TRBD1 (6 bases). CDR1 MNHNY and CDR2 SVGAGI come from the germline V gene (reference sequence). Between the trimmed V and J ends, which lost 2 bases and 5 bases, there was a span of 13 bases. CDR3 length: 15 residues.

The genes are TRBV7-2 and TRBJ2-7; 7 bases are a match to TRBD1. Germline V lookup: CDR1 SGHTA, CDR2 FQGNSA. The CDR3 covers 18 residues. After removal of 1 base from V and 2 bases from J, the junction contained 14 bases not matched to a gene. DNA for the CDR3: TGTGCCAGCAGCTTAGTGGGGCCTCAGGGGGTAAAAACCTACGAGCAGTACTTC. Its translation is CASSLVGPQGVKTYEQYF.

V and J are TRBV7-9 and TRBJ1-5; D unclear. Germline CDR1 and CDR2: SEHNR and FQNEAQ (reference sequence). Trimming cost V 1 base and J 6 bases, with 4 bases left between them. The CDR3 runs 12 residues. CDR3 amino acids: CASSLEPQPQHF. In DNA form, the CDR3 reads TGTGCCAGCAGCTTAGAGCCTCAGCCCCAGCATTTT.

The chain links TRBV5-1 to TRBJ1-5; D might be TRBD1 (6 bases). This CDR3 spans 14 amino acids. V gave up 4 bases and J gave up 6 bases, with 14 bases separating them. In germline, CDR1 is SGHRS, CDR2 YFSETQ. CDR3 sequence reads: CASSPGDAVQPQHF. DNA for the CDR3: TGCGCCAGCAGCCCAGGGGACGCGGTTCAGCCCCAGCATTTT.

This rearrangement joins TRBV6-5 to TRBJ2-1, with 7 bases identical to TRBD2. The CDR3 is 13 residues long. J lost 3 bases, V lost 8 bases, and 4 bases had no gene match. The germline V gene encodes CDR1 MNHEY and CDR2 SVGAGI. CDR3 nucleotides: TGTGCCAGCCAAATAGCGGGCTACAATGAGCAGTTCTTC. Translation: CASQIAGYNEQFF.

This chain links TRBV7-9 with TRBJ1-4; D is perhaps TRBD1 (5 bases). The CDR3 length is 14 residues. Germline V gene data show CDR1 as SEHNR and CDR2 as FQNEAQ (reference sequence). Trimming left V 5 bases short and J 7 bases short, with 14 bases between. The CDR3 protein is CASSKGLRGEKLFF. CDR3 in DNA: TGTGCCAGCAGCAAGGGACTGCGTGGTGAAAAACTGTTTTTT.

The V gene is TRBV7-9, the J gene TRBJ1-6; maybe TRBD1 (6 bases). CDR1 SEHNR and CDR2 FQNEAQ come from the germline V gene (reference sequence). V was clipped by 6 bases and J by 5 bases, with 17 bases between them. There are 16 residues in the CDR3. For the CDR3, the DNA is TGTGCCAGCAGTTCAGACCGGGACACTAATAATTCACCCCTCCACTTT. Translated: CASSSDRDTNNSPLHF.

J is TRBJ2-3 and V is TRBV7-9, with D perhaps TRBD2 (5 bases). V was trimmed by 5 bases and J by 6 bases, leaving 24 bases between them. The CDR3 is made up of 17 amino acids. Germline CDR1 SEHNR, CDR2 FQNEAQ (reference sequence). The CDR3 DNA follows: TGTGCCAGCAGCCCAAGAATTACCGGGAAATCGCCGGATACGCAGTATTTT. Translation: CASSPRITGKSPDTQYF. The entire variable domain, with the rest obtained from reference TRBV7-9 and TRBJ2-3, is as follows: DTGVSQNPRHKITKRGQNVTFRCDPISEHNRLYWYRQTLGQGPEFLTYFQNEAQLEKSRLLSDRFSAERPKGSFSTLEIQRTEQGDSAMYLCASSPRITGKSPDTQYFGPGTRLTVL.

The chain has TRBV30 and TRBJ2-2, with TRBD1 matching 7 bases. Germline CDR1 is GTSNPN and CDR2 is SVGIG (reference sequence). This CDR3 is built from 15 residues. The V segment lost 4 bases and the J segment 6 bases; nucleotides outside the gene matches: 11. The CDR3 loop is CAWTEGPQGAGELFF. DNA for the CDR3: TGTGCCTGGACGGAAGGGCCCCAGGGGGCCGGGGAGCTGTTTTTT.

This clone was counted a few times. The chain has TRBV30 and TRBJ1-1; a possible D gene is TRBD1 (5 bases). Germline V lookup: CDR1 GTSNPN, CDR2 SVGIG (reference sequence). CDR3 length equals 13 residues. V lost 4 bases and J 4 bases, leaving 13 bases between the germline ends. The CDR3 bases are TGTGCCTGGATCCGGGGGGGGACCACTGAAGCTTTCTTT. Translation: CAWIRGGTTEAFF.

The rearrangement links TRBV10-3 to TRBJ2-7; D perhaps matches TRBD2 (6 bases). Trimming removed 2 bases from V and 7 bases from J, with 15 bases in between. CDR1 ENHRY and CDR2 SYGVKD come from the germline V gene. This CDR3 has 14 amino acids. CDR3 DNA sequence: TGTGCCATCAGTGAGGGGTGGGGGACTGGGGAGCAGTACTTC. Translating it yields CAISEGWGTGEQYF.

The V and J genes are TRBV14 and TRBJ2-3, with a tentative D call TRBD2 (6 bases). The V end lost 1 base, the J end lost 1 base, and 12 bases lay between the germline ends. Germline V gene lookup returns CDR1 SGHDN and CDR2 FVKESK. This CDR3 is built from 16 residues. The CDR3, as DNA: TGTGCCAGCAGCCAAGCGGAGGGGCTAGGCACAGATACGCAGTATTTT. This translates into CASSQAEGLGTDTQYF.

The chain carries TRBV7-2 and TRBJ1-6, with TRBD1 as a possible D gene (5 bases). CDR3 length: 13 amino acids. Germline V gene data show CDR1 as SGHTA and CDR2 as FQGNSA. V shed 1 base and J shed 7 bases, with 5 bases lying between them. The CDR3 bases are TGTGCCAGCAGCTTAGGACAGAATTCACCCCTCCACTTT. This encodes CASSLGQNSPLHF.

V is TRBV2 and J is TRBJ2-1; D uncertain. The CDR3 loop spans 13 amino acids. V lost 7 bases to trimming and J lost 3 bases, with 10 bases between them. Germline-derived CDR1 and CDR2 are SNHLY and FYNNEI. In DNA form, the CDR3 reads TGTGCCAGCACCACAGCTCTCTACAATGAGCAGTTCTTC. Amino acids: CASTTALYNEQFF. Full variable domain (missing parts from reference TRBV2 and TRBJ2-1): EPEVTQTPSHQVTQMGQEVILRCVPISNHLYFYWYRQILGQKVEFLVSFYNNEISEKSEIFDDQFSVERPDGSNFTLKIRSTKLEDSAMYFCASTTALYNEQFFGPGTRLTVL.

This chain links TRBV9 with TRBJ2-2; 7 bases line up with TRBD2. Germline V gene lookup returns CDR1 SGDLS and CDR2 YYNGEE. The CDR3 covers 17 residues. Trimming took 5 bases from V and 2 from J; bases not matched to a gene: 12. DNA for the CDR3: TGTGCCAGCAGTCGAAACCAGGCTAGCGGAAACACCGGGGAGCTGTTTTTT. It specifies CASSRNQASGNTGELFF.

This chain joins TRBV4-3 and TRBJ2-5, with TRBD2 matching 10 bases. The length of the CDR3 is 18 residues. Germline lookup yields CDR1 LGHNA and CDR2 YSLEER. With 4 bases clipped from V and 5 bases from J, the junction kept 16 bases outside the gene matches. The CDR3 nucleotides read TGCGCCAGCAGCCTCGGGTCGCGGCTAGCGGGGGTGCATGAGACCCAGTACTTC. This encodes CASSLGSRLAGVHETQYF.

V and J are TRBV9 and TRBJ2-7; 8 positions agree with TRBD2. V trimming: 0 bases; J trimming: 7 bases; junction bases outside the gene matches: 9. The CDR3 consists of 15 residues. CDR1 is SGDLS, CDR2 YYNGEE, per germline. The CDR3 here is CASSVGGGSGGEQYF. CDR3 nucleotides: TGTGCCAGCAGCGTAGGAGGCGGGAGCGGGGGAGAGCAGTACTTC.

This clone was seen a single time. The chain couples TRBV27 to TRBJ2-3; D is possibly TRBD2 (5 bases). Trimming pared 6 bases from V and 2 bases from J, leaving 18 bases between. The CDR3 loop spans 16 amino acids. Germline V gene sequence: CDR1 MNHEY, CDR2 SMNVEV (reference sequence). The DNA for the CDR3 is TGTGCCAGCAGGCGTCGGGCTACGGGGTACACAGATACGCAGTATTTT. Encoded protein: CASRRRATGYTDTQYF.